This T cell receptor beta chain was obtained from a study of control samples from healthy donors and cancer patients. The CDR3 runs to 14 residues. V lost 5 bases, J lost 2 bases, and 13 bases lay in between. Germline values: CDR1 MDHEN, CDR2 SYDVKM. Sequencing was performed with immunoSEQ multiplex PCR; in TCRdb, only in-frame clones are kept and a portion is missing. The repertoire holds some 100,000 clones, with approximately 90% as singletons. This TCR was sampled from a woman between 50 and 59 years old in good health. The sequenced sample consisted of blood. The chain employs TRBV28 and TRBJ2-7; D unresolved. The DNA for the CDR3 is TGTGCCAGCAGTAAGGGTGTAAACCCCTACGAGCAGTACTTC. It encodes CASSKGVNPYEQYF.